The 14 T cell receptor beta chains presented below share a single source sample, sequenced in a study of identical twins. TCRdb recomputed calls from the 5' RACE reads with MiXCR, one row per CDR3 protein. The table lists roughly 500,000 distinct CDR3 sequences, 20% to 25% of them singletons. These data are also associated with another study on T cells expressing NK-cell markers.

The sample was CD4+ T cells sorted from blood. The receptors shown here come from a young woman in good health.

In its sample, this clonotype was seen a few times. The V call is TRBV12-3 or TRBV12-4, the J call TRBJ1-2; the D gene is possibly TRBD1 (6 bases). The CDR3 consists of 14 residues. The germline V and J ends were trimmed by 3 bases and 2 bases, with 10 bases remaining between them. The chain's CDR3 is CASSFQQGNYGYTF. CDR3 sequence (DNA): TGTGCCAGCAGTTTCCAACAGGGAAACTATGGCTACACCTTC.

This clonotype was observed at least ten times. The chain couples TRBV7-2 to TRBJ2-2; D is undetermined. This CDR3 comprises 14 residues. Trimming took 1 base from V and 1 from J, leaving 4 bases between them. Germline CDR1 and CDR2: SGHTA and FQGNSA. The CDR3 spells CASSLGRNTGELFF. The CDR3, as DNA: TGTGCCAGCAGCTTAGGCAGGAACACCGGGGAGCTGTTTTTT. The variable domain in full, completed from reference TRBV7-2 and TRBJ2-2, reads GAGVSQSPSNKVTEKGKDVELRCDPISGHTALYWYRQSLGQGLEFLIYFQGNSAPDKSGLPSDRFSAERTGGSVSTLTIQRTQQEDSAVYLCASSLGRNTGELFFGEGSRLTVL.

The chain employs TRBV12-3 or TRBV12-4 and TRBJ2-7; tentatively, D is TRBD2 (6 bases). This CDR3 is built from 15 residues. V was pared by 5 bases and J by 2 bases, with 16 bases between. This chain's CDR3 is CASSGGARGTYEQYF. DNA for the CDR3: TGTGCCAGCAGTGGCGGGGCTCGCGGAACCTACGAGCAGTACTTC.

This chain's CDR3 is CASSPDRGRNIQYF. In nucleotides, the CDR3 is TGTGCCAGCAGCCCCGACAGGGGGAGAAACATTCAGTACTTC. The gene calls are TRBV7-2 and TRBJ2-4; 9 positions match TRBD1. In germline, CDR1 is SGHTA, CDR2 FQGNSA. Losses at the gene ends were 5 bases for V and 6 bases for J; bases not matched to a gene: 5. The CDR3 is 14 amino acids.

This clonotype has just a few counts. The V and J genes are TRBV4-3 and TRBJ1-2, with D unclear. The germline V gene has CDR1 LGHNA and CDR2 YSLEER. The CDR3 covers 15 residues. The V and J ends lost 0 bases and 6 bases respectively, with 14 bases between them. The CDR3: CASSQEARPRDGYTF. The CDR3 DNA reads as TGCGCCAGCAGCCAAGAAGCCCGACCTCGGGATGGCTACACCTTC.

This clonotype was observed a few times. The chain carries TRBV11-2 and TRBJ2-7, with D possibly called TRBD1 or TRBD2 (5 bases each). The CDR3 is 15 residues long. The V and J ends lost 5 bases and 3 bases respectively, with 17 bases between them. The germline gives CDR1 SGHAT, CDR2 FQNNGV. For the CDR3, the DNA is TGTGCCAGCAGCACAATACCGGGACGGCTCTACGAGCAGTACTTC. It codes for CASSTIPGRLYEQYF.

The chain carries TRBV5-1 and TRBJ2-1; D perhaps matches TRBD1 (6 bases). The germline V and J ends were trimmed by 4 bases and 2 bases, with 16 bases remaining between them. The CDR3 is made up of 16 amino acids. Germline V lookup: CDR1 SGHRS, CDR2 YFSETQ. CDR3 region: CASSPAGEPTYNEQFF. The CDR3 nucleotides read TGCGCCAGCAGCCCGGCAGGGGAACCCACCTACAATGAGCAGTTCTTC.

V usage is TRBV11-2 and J usage is TRBJ2-1; TRBD2 is a possible D gene (7 bases). Germline assignment: CDR1 SGHAT and CDR2 FQNNGV. The V and J ends lost 9 bases and 0 bases respectively, with 12 bases between them. CDR3 length: 14 residues. CDR3 loop: CASAGGLSYNEQFF. DNA for the CDR3: TGTGCCAGTGCCGGGGGGCTCTCCTACAATGAGCAGTTCTTC.

This clonotype occurred a few times. The chain is built from TRBV20-1 and TRBJ1-2; D is perhaps TRBD1 (5 bases). V lost 3 bases, J lost 7 bases, and 12 bases lay in between. The CDR3 has 12 amino acids. Germline CDR1 is DFQATT and CDR2 is SNEGSKA (reference sequence). The CDR3 DNA sequence: TGCAGTGCTAGTTATGGGGCGCGTGGCTACACCTTC. Protein sequence: CSASYGARGYTF.

This clonotype showed up just a few times. This rearrangement joins TRBV20-1 to TRBJ1-1; no definite D call. The CDR3 loop spans 13 amino acids. The V end lost 6 bases, the J end lost 1 base, and 12 bases lay between the germline ends. Germline V gives CDR1 DFQATT, CDR2 SNEGSKA (reference sequence). Here the CDR3 DNA reads TGCAGTGCAGCCGGGCCCAAGAACACTGAAGCTTTCTTT. Amino acid sequence: CSAAGPKNTEAFF.

The chain employs TRBV6-2 or TRBV6-3 and TRBJ2-2; a possible D gene is TRBD1 (5 bases). CDR3 size: 15 residues. Per the germline V gene, CDR1 is MNHEY and CDR2 is SVGEGT. The V end was cut by 5 bases, the J end by 0 bases, with 10 bases between. The chain's CDR3 is CASSPLDTNTGELFF. DNA of the CDR3: TGTGCCAGCAGTCCCCTGGACACGAACACCGGGGAGCTGTTTTTT.

This chain joins TRBV20-1 and TRBJ2-2; 13 bases are shared with TRBD2. Germline assignment: CDR1 DFQATT and CDR2 SNEGSKA (reference sequence). The CDR3 is made up of 16 amino acids. V shed 6 bases, J shed 6 bases, and the junction held 10 bases outside the gene matches. Here the CDR3 DNA reads TGCAGTGCCTCCCGGCGACTAGCGGGAGGCGCCGGGGAGCTGTTTTTT. It translates to CSASRRLAGGAGELFF.

This clonotype was seen more than once but under ten times. The chain links TRBV20-1 to TRBJ2-3, with 8 bases fitting TRBD1. The CDR3 is 15 amino acids. With 0 bases clipped from V and 5 bases from J, the junction kept 7 bases outside the gene matches. The V gene's germline CDR1 is DFQATT and CDR2 SNEGSKA (reference sequence). The CDR3 region is CSARDPGQGGDTQYF. In DNA form, the CDR3 reads TGCAGTGCTAGAGATCCTGGACAGGGCGGAGATACGCAGTATTTT.

There are a few counts of this clonotype. This sequence joins TRBV14 and TRBJ2-7; D might be TRBD2 (5 bases). CDR3 length equals 15 residues. Trimming removed 3 bases at V and 9 bases at J, with 21 bases between. The V gene's germline CDR1 is SGHDN and CDR2 FVKESK. The CDR3 region has the DNA TGTGCCAGCAGCCAGAGCAGAGGGCCTCGCTCGGGGCAGTACTTC. Encoded protein: CASSQSRGPRSGQYF. The variable domain in full, with the rest retrieved from reference TRBV14 and TRBJ2-7, is EAGVTQFPSHSVIEKGQTVTLRCDPISGHDNLYWYRRVMGKEIKFLLHFVKESKQDESGMPNNRFLAERTGGTYSTLKVQPAELEDSGVYFCASSQSRGPRSGQYFGPGTRLTVT.